This TCR beta chain was sequenced during a study of T cell changes during pregnancy in multiple sclerosis. Generated by immunoSEQ multiplex PCR, the TCRdb table keeps only in-frame clones and is missing some. The data contain tens of thousands of clones, 80% to 90% of them singletons. A remark on this clone: The sample carries other DNA sequences with the same CDR3.

V shed 0 bases and J shed 8 bases, with 18 bases lying between them. CDR3 length: 16 residues. Germline CDR1 reads SGHNT; CDR2 reads YYREEE (reference sequence). The sample was CD8+ T cells from peripheral blood mononuclear cells, taken in the second trimester of pregnancy. The source is a female donor with multiple sclerosis, enrolled in a pregnancy study. The V gene is TRBV5-4, the J gene TRBJ1-3; D is unresolved. The CDR3 loop reads CASSLGYRQGPDTIYF. The CDR3 DNA sequence: TGTGCCAGCAGCTTGGGTTACCGACAAGGCCCAGACACCATATATTTT.